This T cell receptor beta chain was captured in a study of cytomegalovirus exposure and HLA in healthy donors. CDR1 and CDR2 from the germline V gene are SGHVS and FQNEAQ. The CDR3 is 13 amino acids. V was pared by 5 bases and J by 3 bases, with 10 bases between. Study-wide results and caveats: According to the study, around 160 TCR beta chains were cytomegalovirus-associated. Using a false discovery rate of 0.05, a later analysis showed that some 16,000 TCR beta sequences were associated with HLA alleles.

In the PCR, 60 Vbeta and 13 Jbeta primers were used. As originally analysed: A later analysis counted 80 million or so unique TCR beta chains, 9.5 million to 13 million shared. Here immunoSEQ multiplex PCR was the method, and the copy in TCRdb shows in-frame clones only, minus some. The V and J calls and clone size were taken over from that table, and D and trimming were inferred from the DNA. The sample holds tens of thousands of clones, 83% seen once. On this clone itself: What it binds is not known.

The sequence came from a man younger than 45 in good health and CMV-seronegative. The sequenced sample consisted of PBMCs. The chain has TRBV7-8 and TRBJ1-1; D call uncertain. CDR3 loop: CASSLRSDTEAFF. The CDR3 DNA reads as TGTGCCAGCAGCCTTCGATCGGACACTGAAGCTTTCTTT.